One and the same sample provided the 17 T cell receptor beta chains below, sequenced in a study of T cell changes during pregnancy in multiple sclerosis. Sequencing was performed with immunoSEQ multiplex PCR; in TCRdb, only in-frame clones are kept and a portion is missing. Among fewer than 75,000 clones listed, around 93% were seen once. The sequenced sample was peripheral blood, obtained after pregnancy. These receptors were taken from a female donor in good health, enrolled as a control in a pregnancy study.

V and J are TRBV4-1 and TRBJ1-2, with D possibly TRBD1 on 5 matching bases. The V end lost 1 base, the J end lost 4 bases, and 13 bases lay between the germline ends. The CDR3 runs 15 residues. Germline CDR1 reads MGHRA; CDR2 reads YSYEKL. CDR3: CASSQVGGVSYGYTF. The CDR3 DNA reads as TGCGCCAGCAGCCAAGTCGGAGGGGTAAGCTATGGCTACACCTTC.

In its sample, this clone was seen once. The gene calls are TRBV5-1 and TRBJ2-3, with a possible D match to TRBD2 (5 bases). Germline assignment: CDR1 SGHRS and CDR2 YFSETQ. V lost 0 bases, J lost 2 bases, and 7 bases lay in between. The CDR3 totals 14 residues. The CDR3 loop reads CASSLAGFTDTQYF. The DNA of the CDR3 is TGCGCCAGCAGCTTGGCGGGGTTCACAGATACGCAGTATTTT.

This clone was seen just once. V is TRBV5-1 and J is TRBJ2-3; 7 bases are a match to TRBD1. This CDR3 spans 14 amino acids. Germline CDR1 is SGHRS and CDR2 is YFSETQ. V dropped 5 bases and J dropped 2; count of bases not matched to a gene: 5. The CDR3 DNA reads TGCGCCAGCAGGAGGGACAGAGCCACAGATACGCAGTATTTT. Its translation: CASRRDRATDTQYF. The full variable domain, in which reference TRBV5-1 and TRBJ2-3 provide the parts outside the CDR3, is KAGVTQTPRYLIKTRGQQVTLSCSPISGHRSVSWYQQTPGQGLQFLFEYFSETQRNKGNFPGRFSGRQFSNSRSEMNVSTLELGDSALYLCASRRDRATDTQYFGPGTRLTVL.

CDR3 in DNA: TGTGCCAGCAGCTTAACCGGTACCTCTGGAAACACCATATATTTT. Amino acids: CASSLTGTSGNTIYF. J is TRBJ1-3 and V is TRBV7-3; D remains ambiguous. Trimming removed 0 bases from V and 0 bases from J, with 6 bases in between. Germline V gene lookup returns CDR1 SGHTA and CDR2 FQGTGA. There are 15 residues in the CDR3. Combining the CDR3 with reference TRBV7-3 and TRBJ1-3 gives the whole variable domain GAGVSQTPSNKVTEKGKYVELRCDPISGHTALYWYRQSLGQGPEFLIYFQGTGAADDSGLPNDRFFAVRPEGSVSTLKIQRTERGDSAVYLCASSLTGTSGNTIYFGEGSWLTVV.

This clone came up once. This chain uses TRBV6-5 with TRBJ2-1; 13 nucleotides line up with TRBD2. Germline trimming cut 4 bases from V and 6 bases from J; bases unmatched to any gene: 6. This CDR3 is built from 16 residues. Per germline, CDR1 MNHEY and CDR2 SVGAGI. The CDR3 is CASSFRTSGRINEQFF. For the CDR3, the DNA is TGTGCCAGCAGTTTCCGGACTAGCGGGAGAATCAATGAGCAGTTCTTC.

The rearrangement joins TRBV6-5 to TRBJ2-5, with TRBD1 matching 7 bases. CDR1 is MNHEY and CDR2 is SVGAGI in the germline V gene. Unmatched junction bases numbered 1, after V lost 2 bases and J lost 4 bases. CDR3 length: 13 residues. The CDR3 sequence: CASSYDRAETQYF. In DNA, the CDR3 is TGTGCCAGCAGTTACGACAGGGCAGAGACCCAGTACTTC.

The chain has TRBV5-1 and TRBJ2-7; 12 nucleotides agree with TRBD1. CDR3 length equals 13 residues. The ends lost 4 bases at V and 5 bases at J; junction bases unmatched: 1. CDR1 is SGHRS and CDR2 is YFSETQ in the germline V gene. The CDR3 spells CASSRDRGHEQYF. The CDR3 coding sequence is TGCGCCAGCAGCCGGGACAGGGGGCACGAGCAGTACTTC.

This clone came up many times. CDR3: CASSLRGNYEKLFF. The CDR3, as DNA: TGTGCCAGCAGCTTGCGAGGGAATTATGAAAAACTGTTTTTT. The chain joins TRBV5-4 to TRBJ1-4; no clear D. The germline V and J ends were trimmed by 1 base and 6 bases, with 10 bases remaining between them. The germline V gene has CDR1 SGHNT and CDR2 YYREEE (reference sequence). This CDR3 has 14 amino acids.

The chain has TRBV7-2 and TRBJ1-1; no clear D gene. CDR1 and CDR2 (germline): SGHTA, FQGNSA. V was shortened by 4 bases and J by 3 bases, with 12 bases between the two germline ends. CDR3 length: 14 residues. The CDR3 sequence is CASSSDGQYTEAFF. In DNA, the CDR3 is TGTGCCAGCAGCTCAGATGGGCAGTACACTGAAGCTTTCTTT.

J is TRBJ1-2 and V is TRBV5-1; 9 bases map to TRBD1. This CDR3 is built from 19 residues. Per germline, CDR1 SGHRS and CDR2 YFSETQ. Losses at the gene ends were 4 bases for V and 4 bases for J; bases not matched to a gene: 20. In DNA, the CDR3 is TGCGCCAGCAGCCTGAGGCCTTTGGATCCGGGACAGGGAACCTATGGCTACACCTTC. It encodes CASSLRPLDPGQGTYGYTF.

The chain has TRBV5-1 and TRBJ1-1; D is perhaps TRBD1 (6 bases). Per the germline V gene, CDR1 is SGHRS and CDR2 is YFSETQ. The CDR3 extends over 18 amino acids. Trimming removed 4 bases at V and 1 base at J, with 23 bases between. The CDR3 nucleotides are TGCGCCAGCAGCCCCTTTGGCAGGGGATTCACAAGGAACACTGAAGCTTTCTTT. Encoded protein: CASSPFGRGFTRNTEAFF.

This chain uses TRBV18 with TRBJ2-7; unclear D gene. The CDR3 covers 14 residues. V was pared by 3 bases and J by 0 bases, with 9 bases between. Germline CDR1 reads KGHSH; CDR2 reads LQKENI. This chain's CDR3 is CASSPSEPSYEQYF. CDR3 bases: TGTGCCAGCTCACCGTCGGAGCCCTCCTACGAGCAGTACTTC.

This clone was recorded once. The chain uses TRBV19 and TRBJ2-7; D call uncertain. Germline loops: CDR1 LNHDA, CDR2 SQIVND (reference sequence). The CDR3 has 11 residues. The ends were cut back, 4 bases at V and 2 bases at J, with 3 bases in the middle. The DNA for the CDR3 is TGTGCCAGTAGTAGCGCCTACGAGCAGTACTTC. This codes for CASSSAYEQYF.

The rearrangement uses TRBV28 and TRBJ2-1; TRBD1 aligns across 7 bases. The CDR3 loop spans 13 amino acids. Germline V gene data show CDR1 as MDHEN and CDR2 as SYDVKM. V dropped 8 bases and J dropped 9; count of bases not matched to a gene: 10. CDR3 sequence (DNA): TGTGCCAGCCTAGGGGGCTTTATGATTGAGCAGTTCTTC. Its protein product is CASLGGFMIEQFF.

The genes are TRBV10-3 and TRBJ1-2, with 8 bases matching TRBD1. Germline V gene data show CDR1 as ENHRY and CDR2 as SYGVKD. CDR3 size: 16 residues. After removal of 7 bases from V and 2 bases from J, the junction contained 12 bases not matched to a gene. DNA of the CDR3: TGTGCCATCACTCTATCCCAACAGGGGGGAAACTATGGCTACACCTTC. Residues: CAITLSQQGGNYGYTF.

The rearrangement joins TRBV4-2 to TRBJ1-1; D gene uncertain. Trimming stripped 1 base from V and 11 bases from J, with 14 bases between. Germline CDR1 LGHNA, CDR2 YNFKEQ. This CDR3 contains 13 residues. CDR3 bases: TGTGCCAGCAGCCAAGTAGTGGAGCCAGAGGCTTTCTTT. As protein: CASSQVVEPEAFF.

This rearrangement joins TRBV6-5 to TRBJ1-1; TRBD1 agrees at 9 bases. Germline V gene data show CDR1 as MNHEY and CDR2 as SVGAGI. The CDR3 is 13 amino acids. Trimming at V came to 6 bases and at J to 7 bases, leaving 6 bases not matched to a gene. CDR3 protein: CASRGQGTGEAFF. For the CDR3, the DNA is TGTGCCAGCAGGGGACAGGGAACAGGTGAAGCTTTCTTT.